This is a list of T cell receptor beta chains from one sample in a study of cytomegalovirus exposure and HLA in healthy donors. Some clones are missing from TCRdb's copy, which holds only in-frame ones; the method was immunoSEQ multiplex PCR. The sample shows more than 150,000 clones, about four fifths of them seen only once. The sequencing sample was made of PBMCs. The receptors were sampled from a woman between 50 and 59 years old in good health and CMV-seropositive. Both conserved end residues are part of each CDR3. A D gene is named only where the DNA matches it firmly. Size tells how often a clone was seen (once, few, many) or the class of an expanded clone, and some rows leave it out.

abundance: NA
v_gene: TRBV5-1
d_gene: TRBD2
len: 14
j_gene: TRBJ2-7
CDR3nt: TGCGCCAGCAGCCAAGGGACTAGAATCTACGAGCAGTACTTC
CDR3aa: CASSQGTRIYEQYF

abundance: NA
v_gene: TRBV4-2
d_gene: NA
len: 14
j_gene: TRBJ2-7
CDR3nt: TGTGCCAGCAGCCAAGCTAGTGCCCTCTACGAGCAGTACTTC
CDR3aa: CASSQASALYEQYF

abundance: NA
v_gene: TRBV7-2
d_gene: TRBD1
len: 14
j_gene: TRBJ2-7
CDR3nt: TGTGCCAGCAGCCTCCACAGGGGGTCCTACGAGCAGTACTTC
CDR3aa: CASSLHRGSYEQYF

abundance: NA
v_gene: TRBV7-9
d_gene: NA
len: 13
j_gene: TRBJ1-6
CDR3nt: TGTGCCAGCAGCTTGCGGTCCAATTCACCCCTCCACTTT
CDR3aa: CASSLRSNSPLHF

abundance: NA
v_gene: TRBV7-8
d_gene: NA
len: 14
j_gene: TRBJ1-5
CDR3nt: TGTGCCAGCGGTGGGAGATTTAGGGATCAGCCCCAGCATTTT
CDR3aa: CASGGRFRDQPQHF

abundance: NA
v_gene: TRBV5-1
d_gene: TRBD1
len: 13
j_gene: TRBJ1-2
CDR3nt: TGCGCCAGCAGCGATAACAGGGGAAATGGCTACACCTTC
CDR3aa: CASSDNRGNGYTF

abundance: NA
v_gene: TRBV13
d_gene: TRBD1
len: 17
j_gene: TRBJ2-7
CDR3nt: TGTGCCAGCAGCCCTACTCCGGGACAGGGGATTTTCAACGAGCAGTACTTC
CDR3aa: CASSPTPGQGIFNEQYF

abundance: NA
v_gene: TRBV19
d_gene: TRBD2
len: 17
j_gene: TRBJ2-3
CDR3nt: TGTGCCAGTAGTACCCATGCCGGACTAGCGGGAGCAGATACGCAGTATTTT
CDR3aa: CASSTHAGLAGADTQYF

abundance: few
v_gene: TRBV6-1
d_gene: TRBD1
len: 14
j_gene: TRBJ1-1
CDR3nt: TGTGCCAGCAGTGAACGGGACAGGAACACTGAAGCTTTCTTT
CDR3aa: CASSERDRNTEAFF

abundance: NA
v_gene: TRBV7-3
d_gene: NA
len: 14
j_gene: TRBJ2-7
CDR3nt: TGTGCCAGCAGCTTAGGTCCCCGCGGGGACGAGCAGTACTTC
CDR3aa: CASSLGPRGDEQYF

abundance: NA
v_gene: TRBV4-1
d_gene: TRBD1
len: 13
j_gene: TRBJ2-5
CDR3nt: TGCGCCAGCAGCAGGACAGGGAGCGAGACCCAGTACTTC
CDR3aa: CASSRTGSETQYF

abundance: NA
v_gene: TRBV7-6
d_gene: NA
len: 14
j_gene: TRBJ1-5
CDR3nt: TGTGCCAGCAGCTCCGGGACTCACGATCAGCCCCAGCATTTT
CDR3aa: CASSSGTHDQPQHF

abundance: NA
v_gene: TRBV5-1
d_gene: NA
len: 12
j_gene: TRBJ1-1
CDR3nt: TGCGCCAGCAGCTTGGGAGGTCTTGTGGCTTTCTTT
CDR3aa: CASSLGGLVAFF

abundance: NA
v_gene: TRBV6-6
d_gene: TRBD2
len: 15
j_gene: TRBJ2-7
CDR3nt: TGTGCCAGCAGACTGGGGACTAGCGGGAGAGATGAGCAGTACTTC
CDR3aa: CASRLGTSGRDEQYF

abundance: once
v_gene: TRBV5-8
d_gene: NA
len: 14
j_gene: TRBJ1-2
CDR3nt: TGTGCCAGCAGCTTGGAAGGAGTCGACTATGGCTACACCTTC
CDR3aa: CASSLEGVDYGYTF

abundance: NA
v_gene: TRBV27
d_gene: NA
len: 14
j_gene: TRBJ2-3
CDR3nt: TGTGCCAGCAGTTCACCAGTTAGCACAGATACGCAGTATTTT
CDR3aa: CASSSPVSTDTQYF

abundance: NA
v_gene: TRBV29-1
d_gene: NA
len: 15
j_gene: TRBJ2-3
CDR3nt: TGCAGCGTTGAAGATCGGGCGGGGCGCACAGATACGCAGTATTTT
CDR3aa: CSVEDRAGRTDTQYF

abundance: NA
v_gene: TRBV7-9
d_gene: NA
len: 12
j_gene: TRBJ2-7
CDR3nt: TGTGCCAGCAGGGTGGGGACTGCCGAGCAGTACTTC
CDR3aa: CASRVGTAEQYF

abundance: NA
v_gene: TRBV5-1
d_gene: TRBD2
len: 18
j_gene: TRBJ2-3
CDR3nt: TGCGCCAGCAGCTTAAATCGGGGAGGGTACGAGCCTACAGATACGCAGTATTTT
CDR3aa: CASSLNRGGYEPTDTQYF

abundance: NA
v_gene: TRBV6-1
d_gene: NA
len: 14
j_gene: TRBJ2-3
CDR3nt: TGTGCCAGCAGTACCTATGGGCGCGCAGATACGCAGTATTTT
CDR3aa: CASSTYGRADTQYF